Below, 25 T cell receptor beta chains from the same sample are listed, as sequenced in a study of T-cell memory formation after mild COVID-19. Using its own MiXCR run on the 5' RACE reads, TCRdb lists one record per CDR3 protein. Of about 350,000 distinct CDR3 sequences listed, 20% to 25% are singletons. Material for sequencing was PBMCs or a T cell subset sorted from them (not recorded which). All receptors come from a man aged 18-30 years who had mild COVID-19 (a few samples of this study predate the infection). Cell type and time point are not known.

This clonotype was detected many times. The genes are TRBV4-1 and TRBJ2-5; 10 positions match TRBD2. Germline V gives CDR1 MGHRA, CDR2 YSYEKL. The ends lost 3 bases at V and 4 bases at J; junction bases unmatched: 11. There are 17 residues in the CDR3. The CDR3 DNA follows: TGCGCCAGCAGCCAGTGGAGCGGGGGGGCAAGACGAGAGACCCAGTACTTC. It codes for CASSQWSGGARRETQYF.

CDR3 in amino acids: CSAADRRVGQPQHF. CDR3 bases: TGCAGTGCGGCGGACAGGAGGGTAGGCCAGCCCCAGCATTTT. The rearrangement links TRBV20-1 to TRBJ1-5; 7 bases line up with TRBD1. CDR1 is DFQATT and CDR2 is SNEGSKA in the germline V gene (reference sequence). This CDR3 spans 14 amino acids. The V gene end was trimmed by 6 bases and the J gene end by 7 bases; junction bases not matched to a gene: 12.

This clonotype showed up just a few times. The chain joins TRBV6-5 to TRBJ1-2; 8 bases agree with TRBD1. V dropped 8 bases and J dropped 7; count of bases not matched to a gene: 6. The germline V gene has CDR1 MNHEY and CDR2 SVGAGI. This CDR3 has 12 amino acids. The CDR3: CASAQGVGGYTF. The CDR3 nucleotides read TGTGCCAGCGCACAGGGGGTGGGTGGCTACACCTTC.

This clonotype was seen many times. This chain joins TRBV6-5 and TRBJ2-2; D might be TRBD2 (6 bases). There are 13 residues in the CDR3. The V end lost 8 bases, the J end lost 1 base, and 8 bases lay between the germline ends. Germline V lookup: CDR1 MNHEY, CDR2 SVGAGI. The CDR3 loop is CASGSGNTGELFF. The CDR3 nucleotides read TGTGCCAGCGGTAGCGGGAACACCGGGGAGCTGTTTTTT.

CDR3 sequence reads: CASSQEGAGLLYGYTF. In DNA form, the CDR3 reads TGCGCCAGCAGCCAAGAGGGGGCCGGGCTTCTCTATGGCTACACCTTC. The V gene is TRBV4-3, the J gene TRBJ1-2; D perhaps matches TRBD1 (6 bases). The CDR3 loop spans 16 amino acids. Per the germline V gene, CDR1 is LGHNA and CDR2 is YSLEER. Between the trimmed V and J ends, which lost 0 bases and 4 bases, there was a span of 15 bases.

This clonotype was observed many times. J is TRBJ2-7 and V is TRBV15; D may correspond to TRBD1 or TRBD2 (5 bases each). Trimming shortened V by 0 bases and J by 0 bases, and 9 bases separated the two germline ends. Germline CDR1 reads LNHNV; CDR2 reads YYDKDF (reference sequence). This CDR3 comprises 15 residues. The DNA of the CDR3 is TGTGCCACCAGCAGAGAAGAGGGGAGCTCCTACGAGCAGTACTTC. It encodes CATSREEGSSYEQYF. Together with reference TRBV15 and TRBJ2-7, the CDR3 gives the full variable domain: DAMVIQNPRYQVTQFGKPVTLSCSQTLNHNVMYWYQQKSSQAPKLLFHYYDKDFNNEADTPDNFQSRRPNTSFCFLDIRSPGLGDTAMYLCATSREEGSSYEQYFGPGTRLTVT.

This rearrangement joins TRBV7-7 to TRBJ2-3; D ambiguous. CDR3 length: 14 amino acids. Germline V gene sequence: CDR1 SSHAT, CDR2 FNYEAQ (reference sequence). V lost 1 base to trimming and J lost 0 bases, with 5 bases between them. The CDR3 DNA sequence: TGTGCCAGCAGCTTAGATGGGAGCACAGATACGCAGTATTTT. Translated, it gives CASSLDGSTDTQYF.

The chain recombines TRBV7-2 with TRBJ1-1; no reliable D call. This CDR3 is 13 amino acids long. V was cut by 3 bases and J by 4 bases, with 9 bases left in between. In germline, CDR1 is SGHTA, CDR2 FQGNSA. The CDR3 sequence: CASSLQWGTEAFF. CDR3 in DNA: TGTGCCAGCAGCTTGCAGTGGGGCACTGAAGCTTTCTTT.

This clonotype was detected a few times. The rearrangement uses TRBV6-2 or TRBV6-3 and TRBJ2-1, with D possibly being TRBD2 (7 bases). Per the germline V gene, CDR1 is MNHEY and CDR2 is SVGEGT. V was shortened by 2 bases and J by 8 bases, with 16 bases between the two germline ends. There are 15 residues in the CDR3. The DNA for the CDR3 is TGTGCCAGCAGTTACAATTCGGGGGGCGCCTATGAGCAGTTCTTC. Protein: CASSYNSGGAYEQFF.

The chain recombines TRBV5-6 with TRBJ2-3; 10 bases line up with TRBD2. CDR1 and CDR2 from the germline V gene are SGHDT and YYEEEE. The CDR3 consists of 16 residues. Trimming removed 4 bases from V and 4 bases from J; junction bases left unmatched: 9. The CDR3 sequence: CASSPPSGGAPDTQYF. CDR3 DNA: TGTGCCAGCAGCCCACCCAGCGGGGGGGCCCCAGATACGCAGTATTTT.

The chain is built from TRBV9 and TRBJ2-1, with 10 bases matching TRBD2. Germline values: CDR1 SGDLS, CDR2 YYNGEE. V lost 2 bases, J lost 6 bases, and 5 bases stayed unmatched. The CDR3 spans 15 residues. As DNA, the CDR3 is TGTGCCAGCAGCGTGAGCGGGGGGGCCGGCAATGAGCAGTTCTTC. Protein sequence: CASSVSGGAGNEQFF. Using reference TRBV9 and TRBJ2-1 for the parts outside the CDR3, the full variable domain is DSGVTQTPKHLITATGQRVTLRCSPRSGDLSVYWYQQSLDQGLQFLIQYYNGEERAKGNILERFSAQQFPDLHSELNLSSLELGDSALYFCASSVSGGAGNEQFFGPGTRLTVL.

The chain uses TRBV5-1 and TRBJ2-1; D ambiguous. Germline assignment: CDR1 SGHRS and CDR2 YFSETQ. With 4 bases removed from V and 1 base from J, the gap between germline ends came to 9 bases. The CDR3 runs 14 residues. The CDR3 spells CASSLAESYNEQFF. The CDR3 bases are TGCGCCAGCAGCCTCGCAGAGTCCTACAATGAGCAGTTCTTC.

The gene calls are TRBV20-1 and TRBJ2-5, with D maybe TRBD2 (6 bases). The germline V and J ends were trimmed by 3 bases and 5 bases, with 10 bases remaining between them. The CDR3 sequence is 12 residues long. From germline, CDR1 is DFQATT and CDR2 SNEGSKA (reference sequence). CDR3 bases: TGCAGTGCTAGTGTGGGGAGGGAGACCCAGTACTTC. Its protein is CSASVGRETQYF.

This clonotype was counted between two and nine times. The rearrangement links TRBV12-3 or TRBV12-4 to TRBJ2-3, with D unclear. CDR3 length equals 14 residues. Deletions cut 6 bases from V and 4 bases from J, with 14 bases between. In DNA, the CDR3 is TGTGCCAGCAGCCCCGGGTCCCCGGCAGATACGCAGTATTTT. Protein sequence: CASSPGSPADTQYF.

The rearrangement links TRBV10-3 to TRBJ2-7, with 10 nucleotides matching TRBD2. Per the germline V gene, CDR1 is ENHRY and CDR2 is SYGVKD. CDR3 size: 13 residues. V lost 10 bases, J lost 2 bases, and 5 bases stayed unmatched. CDR3 DNA sequence: TGTGCCACTGTAGCGGGGGGAACCTACGAGCAGTACTTC. Protein sequence: CATVAGGTYEQYF.

This clonotype showed up just a few times. The CDR3, as DNA: TGCAGCGTTCCGGGAACTAATGAAAAACTGTTTTTT. Amino acid sequence: CSVPGTNEKLFF. The chain carries TRBV29-1 and TRBJ1-4; no firm D call. V lost 5 bases, J lost 1 base, and 5 bases lay in between. The CDR3 length is 12 residues. The germline gives CDR1 SQVTM, CDR2 ANQGSEA. Supplemented by reference TRBV29-1 and TRBJ1-4, the full variable domain reads SAVISQKPSRDICQRGTSLTIQCQVDSQVTMMFWYRQQPGQSLTLIATANQGSEATYESGFVIDKFPISRPNLTFSTLTVSNMSPEDSSIYLCSVPGTNEKLFFGSGTQLSVL.

This clonotype was seen a few times. This chain joins TRBV15 and TRBJ2-7, with 9 bases aligning to TRBD1. Germline CDR1 and CDR2: LNHNV and YYDKDF (reference sequence). The J segment lost 2 bases and the V segment lost 3 bases, leaving 11 bases of the junction unmatched. The CDR3 is made up of 17 amino acids. This chain's CDR3 is CATSSLVGDREAYEQYF. The DNA for the CDR3 is TGTGCCACCAGCAGCCTAGTGGGGGACAGGGAAGCCTACGAGCAGTACTTC.

The chain uses TRBV12-3 or TRBV12-4 and TRBJ2-7, with D maybe TRBD1 (5 bases). This CDR3 is 14 amino acids long. Between the trimmed V and J ends, which lost 6 bases and 5 bases, there was a span of 17 bases. The DNA of the CDR3 is TGTGCCAGCAGCCCTCCCCTGGGGCGAAACGAGCAGTACTTC. Protein: CASSPPLGRNEQYF.

Worth noting for this clonotype: A junction boundary mismatches the germline segment, possibly from a read error. The V gene is TRBV5-1, the J gene TRBJ1-5; TRBD1 agrees at 7 bases. CDR1 and CDR2 (germline): SGHRS, YFSETQ. The CDR3 length is 14 residues. The CDR3 here is CASSPGQINQPKHF. In DNA, the CDR3 is TGCGCCAGCAGCCCGGGACAGATCAATCAGCCCAAGCATTTT.

This clonotype came up a few times. This chain connects TRBV4-2 to TRBJ1-2, with TRBD1 identical over 8 bases. Trimming took 4 bases from V and 0 from J; bases not matched to a gene: 7. CDR1 and CDR2 from the germline V gene are LGHNA and YNFKEQ. The CDR3 runs 16 residues. The chain's CDR3 is CASSRVTGESNYGYTF. CDR3 nucleotide sequence: TGTGCCAGCAGCCGTGTGACAGGGGAATCTAACTATGGCTACACCTTC.

The chain combines TRBV6-2 or TRBV6-3 with TRBJ2-1; 10 nucleotides agree with TRBD2. CDR3 length: 21 amino acids. The germline gives CDR1 MNHEY, CDR2 SVGEGT. With 7 bases clipped from V and 4 bases from J, the junction kept 25 bases outside the gene matches. The CDR3 DNA sequence: TGTGCCAGCAAGTGGACAGGACCGAACCCCTCTAGCGGGGGCCAGTACAATGAGCAGTTCTTC. Translating gives CASKWTGPNPSSGGQYNEQFF.

This clonotype came up a few times. This chain uses TRBV7-2 with TRBJ2-1; TRBD2 matches at 8 bases. Germline V lookup: CDR1 SGHTA, CDR2 FQGNSA. This CDR3 has 14 residues. Unmatched junction bases numbered 5, after V lost 5 bases and J lost 5 bases. CDR3 DNA sequence: TGTGCCAGCAGCCGCGGGGGGAACGACAATGAGCAGTTCTTC. It yields the protein CASSRGGNDNEQFF.

CDR3 coding DNA: TGTGCCACCACACCGACCAGGGGCCGCACAGATACGCAGTATTTT. It specifies CATTPTRGRTDTQYF. The chain recombines TRBV7-6 with TRBJ2-3; D possibly corresponds to TRBD1 (6 bases). The CDR3 length is 15 residues. The V gene's germline CDR1 is SGHVS and CDR2 FNYEAQ. V dropped 10 bases and J dropped 1 base, with 18 bases sitting between them. Based on the CDR3 plus reference TRBV7-6 and TRBJ2-3, the full variable domain is GAGVSQSPRYKVTKRGQDVALRCDPISGHVSLYWYRQALGQGPEFLTYFNYEAQQDKSGLPNDRFSAERPEGSISTLTIQRTEQRDSAMYRCATTPTRGRTDTQYFGPGTRLTVL.

The V call is TRBV10-3, the J call TRBJ2-6; the D gene is possibly TRBD2 (5 bases). Germline assignment: CDR1 ENHRY and CDR2 SYGVKD. The CDR3 contains 14 residues. Trimming left V 4 bases short and J 4 bases short, with 8 bases between. Here the CDR3 reads CAISARAGANVLTF. The CDR3 nucleotides read TGTGCCATCAGTGCGCGGGCGGGGGCCAACGTCCTGACTTTC.

The rearrangement links TRBV5-6 to TRBJ1-1; D possibly corresponds to TRBD1 (6 bases). CDR1 is SGHDT and CDR2 is YYEEEE in the germline V gene. The CDR3 extends over 15 amino acids. V lost 0 bases, J lost 3 bases, and 12 bases lay in between. In DNA form, the CDR3 reads TGTGCCAGCAGCTTGGGGGACAAACTATACACTGAAGCTTTCTTT. Amino acids: CASSLGDKLYTEAFF.